The entry below gives a single TCR beta chain sequence along with its context. These data are taken from a study of CXCR3-negative and CXCR3-positive naive CD8 T cells. Germline values: CDR1 SGHDN, CDR2 FVKESK. The CDR3 sequence is 15 residues long. The TRB libraries of cDNA were built by UMI-labeled 5' RACE. TCRdb re-called the 5' RACE reads and shows each CDR3 protein once, DNA omitted. The sample totals about 130,000 distinct CDR3 sequences. This TCR came from a human donor in good health. Some clones in this sample may be carry-over from other donors' samples. The genes are TRBV14 and TRBJ2-5. The sequenced sample consisted of naive CXCR3- CD8+ T cells from blood. Subset noted: CD45RO-CCR7+CD27+CD95- naive CD8+ T cells lacking CXCR3 (TNR3-). CDR3 amino acids: CASSQGIGTEETQYF.